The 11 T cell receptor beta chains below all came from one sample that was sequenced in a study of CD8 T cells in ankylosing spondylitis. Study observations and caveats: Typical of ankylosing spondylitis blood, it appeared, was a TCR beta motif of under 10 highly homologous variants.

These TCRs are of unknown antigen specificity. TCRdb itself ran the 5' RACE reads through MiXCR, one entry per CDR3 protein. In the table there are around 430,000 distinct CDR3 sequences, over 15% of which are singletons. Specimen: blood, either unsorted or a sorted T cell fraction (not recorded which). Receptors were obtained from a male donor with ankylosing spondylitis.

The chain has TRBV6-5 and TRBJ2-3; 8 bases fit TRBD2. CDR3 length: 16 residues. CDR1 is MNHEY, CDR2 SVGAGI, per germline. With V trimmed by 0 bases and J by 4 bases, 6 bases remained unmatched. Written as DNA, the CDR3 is TGTGCCAGCAGTTACTCAAGCGGGAGCATGGCAGATACGCAGTATTTT. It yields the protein CASSYSSGSMADTQYF.

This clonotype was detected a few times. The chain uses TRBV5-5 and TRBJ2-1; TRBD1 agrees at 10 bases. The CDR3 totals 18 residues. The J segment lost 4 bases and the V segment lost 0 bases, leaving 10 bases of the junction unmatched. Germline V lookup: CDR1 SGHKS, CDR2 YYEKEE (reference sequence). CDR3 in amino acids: CASSLEPRTGGRYNEQFF. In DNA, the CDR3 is TGTGCCAGCAGCTTGGAACCCCGGACAGGGGGGAGGTACAATGAGCAGTTCTTC.

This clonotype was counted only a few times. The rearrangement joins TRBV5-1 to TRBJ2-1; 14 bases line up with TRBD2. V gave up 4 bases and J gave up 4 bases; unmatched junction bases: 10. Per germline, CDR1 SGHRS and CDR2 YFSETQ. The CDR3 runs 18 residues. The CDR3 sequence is CASSTGTSGSGRYNEQFF. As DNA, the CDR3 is TGCGCCAGCAGCACGGGGACTAGCGGGAGTGGTAGGTACAATGAGCAGTTCTTC.

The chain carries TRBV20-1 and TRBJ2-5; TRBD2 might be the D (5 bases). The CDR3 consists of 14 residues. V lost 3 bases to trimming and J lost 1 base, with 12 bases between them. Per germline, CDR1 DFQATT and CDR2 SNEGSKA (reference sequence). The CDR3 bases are TGCAGTGCTAGGCAGCGAGGACTCCAAGAGACCCAGTACTTC. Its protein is CSARQRGLQETQYF.

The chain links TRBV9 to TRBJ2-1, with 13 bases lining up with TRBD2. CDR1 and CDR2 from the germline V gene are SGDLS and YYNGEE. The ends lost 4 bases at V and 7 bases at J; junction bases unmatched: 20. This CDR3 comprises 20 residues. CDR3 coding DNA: TGTGCCAGCAGCCAAAGGAGTACTAGCGGGGGGGCCATTTTAGTGAATGAGCAGTTCTTC. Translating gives CASSQRSTSGGAILVNEQFF.

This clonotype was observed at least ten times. CDR3 nucleotide sequence: TGTGCCAGCAGTTTAGCAACTAGCGGGGGACGCAGGGATACGCAGTATTTT. Its protein is CASSLATSGGRRDTQYF. This chain joins TRBV12-3 or TRBV12-4 and TRBJ2-3; 11 nucleotides align to TRBD2. This CDR3 is 17 amino acids long. Trimming at V came to 0 bases and at J to 6 bases, leaving 8 bases not matched to a gene.

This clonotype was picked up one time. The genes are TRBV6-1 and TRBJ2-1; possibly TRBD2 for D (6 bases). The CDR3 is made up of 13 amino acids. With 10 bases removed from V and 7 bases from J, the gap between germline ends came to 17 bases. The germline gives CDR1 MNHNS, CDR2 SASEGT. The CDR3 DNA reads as TGTGCCACCATATCCCGCGCGGGGAATGAGCAGTTCTTC. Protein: CATISRAGNEQFF.

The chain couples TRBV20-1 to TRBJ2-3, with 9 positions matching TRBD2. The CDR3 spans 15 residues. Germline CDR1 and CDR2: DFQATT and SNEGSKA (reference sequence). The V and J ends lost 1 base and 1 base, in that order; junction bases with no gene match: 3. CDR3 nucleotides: TGCAGTGCTAGAGGTGCTAGCGGGGGCACAGATACGCAGTATTTT. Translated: CSARGASGGTDTQYF.

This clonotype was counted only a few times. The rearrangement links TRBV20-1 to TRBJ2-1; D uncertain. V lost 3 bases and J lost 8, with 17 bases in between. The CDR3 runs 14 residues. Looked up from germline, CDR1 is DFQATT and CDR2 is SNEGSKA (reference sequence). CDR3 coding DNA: TGCAGTGCTAGCGGCGGCGGCCAGGCGGATGAGCAGTTCTTC. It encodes CSASGGGQADEQFF.

The CDR3 DNA is TGTGCCACCAGTGATTTAGGGAGCGGGAGGACAGATACGCAGTATTTT. Amino acids: CATSDLGSGRTDTQYF. This sequence joins TRBV24-1 and TRBJ2-3, with TRBD2 identical over 9 bases. V shed 1 base and J 3 bases; nucleotides not matched to a gene: 4. Germline values: CDR1 KGHDR, CDR2 SFDVKD. The CDR3 runs to 16 residues.

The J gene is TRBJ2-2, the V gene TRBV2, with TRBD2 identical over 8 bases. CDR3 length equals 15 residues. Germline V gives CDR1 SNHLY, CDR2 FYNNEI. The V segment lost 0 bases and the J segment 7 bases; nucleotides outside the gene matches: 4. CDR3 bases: TGTGCCAGCAGTGAAGCCGGGGGGGCGGTCGGGGAGCTGTTTTTT. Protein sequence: CASSEAGGAVGELFF.